The 15 T cell receptor beta chains reported below all come from one sample, sequenced in a study of regulatory dendritic cells for organ transplantation. Sorted subsets were CFSE-labeled and cultured approximately 5 days with allogeneic dendritic cells. For these TCRs, the target antigens are not known. Generated by immunoSEQ multiplex PCR, the TCRdb table keeps only in-frame clones and is missing some. The table lists about 20,000 clones, 85% to 90% of them singletons. The specimen was naive CD4+ T cells from blood cultured with dendritic cells. Noted subset: CD45RA+ naive T cells. Receptors were obtained from a human donor in good health.

The gene calls are TRBV6-5 and TRBJ2-4, with 10 bases matching TRBD1. The CDR3 contains 16 residues. The trim removed 4 bases at V and 6 bases at J, leaving 9 bases unmatched. The germline CDR1 and CDR2 sequences are MNHEY and SVGAGI. The CDR3 sequence is CASSSTGTGEGNIQYF. CDR3 coding DNA: TGTGCCAGCAGTTCTACCGGGACAGGGGAGGGAAACATTCAGTACTTC.

This chain uses TRBV4-3 with TRBJ2-1, with TRBD2 matching 11 bases. V shed 3 bases and J 15 bases; nucleotides not matched to a gene: 10. The length of the CDR3 is 14 residues. Germline CDR1 LGHNA, CDR2 YSLEER. CDR3 coding DNA: TGCGCCAGCAGCCAGGAGGTTAGCGGGGGGGCCCCGTTCTTC. As protein: CASSQEVSGGAPFF.

The rearrangement uses TRBV2 and TRBJ1-2; 7 nucleotides align to TRBD1. Trimming cost V 6 bases and J 3 bases; bases outside gene matches: 4. The CDR3 has 13 amino acids. The germline V gene encodes CDR1 SNHLY and CDR2 FYNNEI. The CDR3 bases are TGTGCCAGCAGGACAGGGCCGGACTATGGCTACACCTTC. The encoded protein is CASRTGPDYGYTF.

The chain recombines TRBV7-2 with TRBJ2-7; D may be TRBD2 (5 bases). V gave up 5 bases and J gave up 6 bases, with 20 bases separating them. Germline V gene lookup returns CDR1 SGHTA and CDR2 FQGNSA. This CDR3 has 15 amino acids. CDR3 nucleotides: TGTGCCAGCAGCCCCTCGGCCGGGCGGGTACTCGAGCAGTACTTC. This translates into CASSPSAGRVLEQYF.

The table lists this clone with a count of one. V and J are TRBV6-6 and TRBJ2-7, with unresolved D. The CDR3 totals 12 residues. With 4 bases removed from V and 6 bases from J, the gap between germline ends came to 10 bases. Germline lookup yields CDR1 MNHNY and CDR2 SVGAGI (reference sequence). For the CDR3, the DNA is TGTGCCAGCAGTTCCGCACTCTCCGAGCAGTACTTC. This encodes CASSSALSEQYF.

V and J are TRBV10-3 and TRBJ1-6; 7 bases match TRBD1. Germline V gene lookup returns CDR1 ENHRY and CDR2 SYGVKD. The CDR3 is 14 residues long. J was trimmed by 10 bases and V by 11 bases; bases with no gene match: 14. This CDR3 reads CAARDSSGESPLHF. CDR3 DNA: TGTGCCGCAAGGGACAGCTCAGGGGAGTCACCCCTCCACTTT.

This clone came up once. The V call is TRBV6-5, the J call TRBJ2-3; a weak D match, TRBD1 (6 bases). V lost 2 bases to trimming and J lost 6 bases, with 6 bases between them. The germline CDR1 and CDR2 sequences are MNHEY and SVGAGI. This CDR3 comprises 12 residues. CDR3 sequence: CASSYRGDTQYF. The CDR3, as DNA: TGTGCCAGCAGTTACAGGGGGGATACGCAGTATTTT.

The chain recombines TRBV15 with TRBJ1-4; unclear D gene. Germline values: CDR1 LNHNV, CDR2 YYDKDF (reference sequence). CDR3 size: 15 residues. V gave up 2 bases and J gave up 2 bases, with 9 bases separating them. DNA for the CDR3: TGTGCCACCAGCAGACTCGACACGACTAATGAAAAACTGTTTTTT. Translation gives CATSRLDTTNEKLFF.

The chain combines TRBV6-1 with TRBJ2-1; 10 bases line up with TRBD2. Per germline, CDR1 MNHNS and CDR2 SASEGT. V lost 7 bases to trimming and J lost 5 bases; unmatched junction nucleotides: 8. This CDR3 spans 15 amino acids. This CDR3 is CASTRLAGYNNEQFF. Here the CDR3 DNA reads TGTGCCAGCACTCGACTAGCGGGTTATAACAATGAGCAGTTCTTC.

The chain joins TRBV6-4 to TRBJ2-3; weak D call: TRBD2 (5 bases). The germline V and J ends were trimmed by 0 bases and 1 base, with 8 bases remaining between them. This CDR3 has 15 residues. Germline CDR1 is MRHNA and CDR2 is SNTAGT. CDR3 region: CASSDSGLGTDTQYF. In nucleotides, the CDR3 is TGTGCCAGCAGTGACTCAGGACTGGGCACAGATACGCAGTATTTT.

The rearrangement uses TRBV28 and TRBJ1-4; 7 nucleotides match TRBD1. The length of the CDR3 is 14 residues. Germline CDR1 is MDHEN and CDR2 is SYDVKM. Unmatched junction bases numbered 4, after V lost 3 bases and J lost 6 bases. CDR3 in DNA: TGTGCCAGCAGTTTGACAGGGTTGGATGAAAAACTGTTTTTT. Translation gives CASSLTGLDEKLFF.

The chain carries TRBV6-1 and TRBJ2-7; possible D gene TRBD1, 5 bases. The germline gives CDR1 MNHNS, CDR2 SASEGT. Trimming removed 1 base from V and 5 bases from J, with 15 bases in between. The CDR3 contains 15 residues. This chain's CDR3 is CASSEDQTGYDEQYF. In nucleotides, the CDR3 is TGTGCCAGCAGTGAAGACCAAACAGGTTACGACGAGCAGTACTTC.

As to this clone: Sequence at one end of the junction differs from germline and may be a read error. The chain carries TRBV7-7 and TRBJ2-2, with D perhaps TRBD2 (5 bases). Germline CDR1 SSHAT, CDR2 FNYEAQ (reference sequence). The CDR3 covers 13 residues. The CDR3 loop is CASSLEGTGELFF. CDR3 sequence (DNA): TGTGCTAGCAGCTTAGAGGGAACCGGGGAGCTGTTTTTT.

This chain uses TRBV15 with TRBJ1-1, with 8 bases aligning to TRBD1. The CDR3 has 17 amino acids. Germline trimming cut 0 bases from V and 6 bases from J; bases unmatched to any gene: 12. Per the germline V gene, CDR1 is LNHNV and CDR2 is YYDKDF (reference sequence). The CDR3 DNA reads TGTGCCACCAGCAGAGATGAGGCAGGGGGCTTGTTGGCTGAAGCTTTCTTT. Translated: CATSRDEAGGLLAEAFF. The full variable domain, completed using reference TRBV15 and TRBJ1-1, is DAMVIQNPRYQVTQFGKPVTLSCSQTLNHNVMYWYQQKSSQAPKLLFHYYDKDFNNEADTPDNFQSRRPNTSFCFLDIRSPGLGDTAMYLCATSRDEAGGLLAEAFFGQGTRLTVV.

In this sample, this clone turned up once. The CDR3 coding sequence is TGTGCCAGCAGCGTCGGGGGGGTGTACAATGAGCAGTTCTTC. Its protein product is CASSVGGVYNEQFF. The chain joins TRBV9 to TRBJ2-1; 8 bases agree with TRBD2. This CDR3 has 14 residues. The germline gives CDR1 SGDLS, CDR2 YYNGEE. Trimming took 2 bases from V and 4 from J; bases not matched to a gene: 2.